Listed here are 20 T cell receptor beta chains from one sample, sequenced in a study of blood T cells in healthy people across ages. Primed by a sample-barcoded 5' primer and a J-beta primer mix, a second PCR proceeded for roughly 7 to 11 cycles. TCRdb called the 5' RACE reads again in MiXCR, with one record for every CDR3 protein. The repertoire holds about 830,000 distinct CDR3 sequences, with 55% to 75% as singletons. The sequencing input was blood. The receptors were sampled from a man aged 30 to 39 in good health.

V usage is TRBV20-1 and J usage is TRBJ1-1, with a weak D call TRBD1 (6 bases). CDR3 size: 13 residues. Germline V gene data show CDR1 as DFQATT and CDR2 as SNEGSKA (reference sequence). The V end was cut by 8 bases, the J end by 0 bases, with 13 bases between. CDR3: CSLSGQMNTEAFF. CDR3 bases: TGCAGTTTAAGCGGACAGATGAACACTGAAGCTTTCTTT.

V and J are TRBV7-2 and TRBJ2-3; 11 bases are a match to TRBD2. From germline, CDR1 is SGHTA and CDR2 FQGNSA. V was clipped by 5 bases and J by 7 bases; unmatched bases: 8. The CDR3 extends over 15 amino acids. The CDR3 sequence is CASSPTSGREYTQYF. The CDR3 region has the DNA TGTGCCAGCAGCCCCACTAGCGGGAGAGAATATACGCAGTATTTT.

Comments on this clonotype: The germline gene is not matched at one end of the junction; a read error may be the cause. The genes are TRBV10-1 and TRBJ2-1, with 7 bases matching TRBD1. This CDR3 spans 13 amino acids. CDR1 and CDR2 from the germline V gene are WNHNN and SYGVQD (reference sequence). This CDR3 is CAGSKGQVEEQFF. The CDR3 nucleotides read TGCGCCGGCAGTAAAGGACAGGTCGAGGAGCAGTTCTTC.

This CDR3 is CASSLSDYSTFDTQYF. CDR3 in DNA: TGTGCCAGCAGTCTTTCCGACTATTCTACGTTTGATACGCAGTATTTT. V usage is TRBV12-3 or TRBV12-4 and J usage is TRBJ2-3; D may be TRBD2 (5 bases). The CDR3 has 16 amino acids. Trimming cost V 5 bases and J 6 bases, with 21 bases left between them.

The J gene is TRBJ2-7, the V gene TRBV20-1; 8 bases map to TRBD1. This CDR3 has 15 amino acids. V dropped 5 bases and J dropped 5; count of bases not matched to a gene: 14. Per germline, CDR1 DFQATT and CDR2 SNEGSKA (reference sequence). CDR3 sequence reads: CSAELDRGNLDEQYF. The DNA of the CDR3 is TGCAGTGCTGAACTAGACAGGGGCAATCTCGACGAGCAGTACTTC.

This chain joins TRBV6-2 or TRBV6-3 and TRBJ2-3; maybe TRBD1 (6 bases). The CDR3 totals 13 residues. V lost 6 bases to trimming and J lost 2 bases, with 9 bases between them. Germline CDR1 MNHEY, CDR2 SVGEGT. In nucleotides, the CDR3 is TGTGCCAGCAGGGACAGTCTCACAGATACGCAGTATTTT. Protein product: CASRDSLTDTQYF.

This clonotype showed up just once. The rearrangement uses TRBV15 and TRBJ2-2; D gene ambiguous. The CDR3 has 16 residues. Per the germline V gene, CDR1 is LNHNV and CDR2 is YYDKDF (reference sequence). V gave up 2 bases and J gave up 8 bases, with 18 bases separating them. The DNA of the CDR3 is TGTGCCACCAGCAGACCTTATCTGGACGGCGGTGGGGAGCTGTTTTTT. It translates to CATSRPYLDGGGELFF.

The chain joins TRBV12-3 or TRBV12-4 to TRBJ2-5; TRBD2 matches 9 bases. This CDR3 region has 16 residues. The ends lost 5 bases at V and 4 bases at J; junction bases unmatched: 11. The DNA of the CDR3 is TGTGCCAGCAGTCCCCCCCGGCTAGCGGGGACAGAGACCCAGTACTTC. This sequence encodes CASSPPRLAGTETQYF.

The chain combines TRBV29-1 with TRBJ2-2, with D tentatively TRBD1 (5 bases). Per germline, CDR1 SQVTM and CDR2 ANQGSEA. The CDR3 sequence is 14 residues long. V gave up 1 base and J gave up 3 bases, with 9 bases separating them. Written as DNA, the CDR3 is TGCAGCGTTGAAGTTAAAGGGGACACCGGGGAGCTGTTTTTT. It encodes CSVEVKGDTGELFF.

The chain couples TRBV29-1 to TRBJ2-3, with D possibly matching TRBD2 (6 bases). V lost 6 bases to trimming and J lost 1 base, with 14 bases between them. CDR1 is SQVTM and CDR2 is ANQGSEA in the germline V gene. This CDR3 comprises 14 residues. The CDR3 here is CSVSGWRGTDTQYF. The CDR3 bases are TGCAGCGTCAGCGGGTGGCGAGGCACAGATACGCAGTATTTT.

This clonotype appeared a few times. The CDR3 is CSARGQGRNSPLHF. The CDR3 nucleotides are TGCAGTGCTCGAGGACAGGGTCGCAATTCACCCCTCCACTTT. The chain joins TRBV20-1 to TRBJ1-6; 8 bases are shared with TRBD1. J was trimmed by 7 bases and V by 5 bases; bases with no gene match: 7. The CDR3 totals 14 residues. Germline V gene sequence: CDR1 DFQATT, CDR2 SNEGSKA (reference sequence).

This clonotype was counted only a few times. The chain uses TRBV6-2 or TRBV6-3 and TRBJ2-1; 9 bases match TRBD2. The germline CDR1 and CDR2 sequences are MNHEY and SVGEGT. The CDR3 covers 15 residues. J was trimmed by 8 bases and V by 4 bases; bases with no gene match: 9. CDR3 in amino acids: CASSSREGRIDEQFF. The CDR3 DNA sequence: TGTGCCAGCAGTTCGCGGGAGGGCCGCATAGATGAGCAGTTCTTC.

The genes are TRBV28 and TRBJ2-7; D uncertain. The V and J ends lost 6 bases and 3 bases respectively, with 6 bases between them. The CDR3 totals 11 residues. Germline CDR1 reads MDHEN; CDR2 reads SYDVKM. CDR3 DNA sequence: TGTGCCAGCAGGACCAACTACGAGCAGTACTTC. It specifies CASRTNYEQYF.

The chain joins TRBV7-2 to TRBJ1-1, with TRBD1 matching 7 bases. Per the germline V gene, CDR1 is SGHTA and CDR2 is FQGNSA. The CDR3 has 14 residues. V was clipped by 5 bases and J by 5 bases; unmatched bases: 8. The CDR3 bases are TGTGCCAGCAGCATCAGACAGGGCGAAACTGAAGCTTTCTTT. This sequence encodes CASSIRQGETEAFF.

The CDR3 region is CSASMFEQIFLNEQFF. Here the CDR3 DNA reads TGCAGTGCTAGTATGTTTGAACAGATCTTTCTAAATGAGCAGTTCTTC. The genes are TRBV20-1 and TRBJ2-1; D ambiguous. CDR1 and CDR2 from the germline V gene are DFQATT and SNEGSKA (reference sequence). Trimming pared 3 bases from V and 7 bases from J, leaving 22 bases between. CDR3 length equals 16 residues.

The chain links TRBV20-1 to TRBJ2-3; perhaps TRBD2 as D (7 bases). Germline loops: CDR1 DFQATT, CDR2 SNEGSKA (reference sequence). The CDR3 has 14 residues. The V gene lost 5 bases and the J gene lost 2 bases, with 14 bases spanning the gap. The CDR3 loop is CSAPEGGATDTQYF. The CDR3 bases are TGCAGTGCTCCGGAGGGGGGGGCCACAGATACGCAGTATTTT.

The rearrangement links TRBV12-3 or TRBV12-4 to TRBJ1-5; D unclear. The CDR3 contains 12 residues. V was clipped by 4 bases and J by 7 bases, with 8 bases between them. CDR3 loop: CASSWSVQPQHF. In DNA form, the CDR3 reads TGTGCCAGCAGTTGGAGTGTGCAGCCCCAGCATTTT.

This chain connects TRBV4-1 to TRBJ1-6; D uncertain. V was cut by 4 bases and J by 1 base, with 11 bases left in between. CDR1 is MGHRA and CDR2 is YSYEKL in the germline V gene. The CDR3 contains 16 residues. The CDR3 reads CASSPSPGSYNSPLHF. CDR3 DNA: TGCGCCAGCAGCCCCTCTCCTGGATCCTATAATTCACCCCTCCACTTT.

The chain recombines TRBV20-1 with TRBJ1-5, with a tentative D call TRBD1 (6 bases). The CDR3 consists of 14 residues. V lost 0 bases, J lost 9 bases, and 15 bases lay in between. CDR1 DFQATT and CDR2 SNEGSKA come from the germline V gene (reference sequence). Here the CDR3 reads CSAREGRAGAPQHF. The DNA for the CDR3 is TGCAGTGCTAGAGAGGGCAGGGCAGGGGCGCCCCAGCATTTT.

This clonotype was recorded a few times. The V call is TRBV10-3, the J call TRBJ1-2, with D perhaps TRBD1 (5 bases). Germline loops: CDR1 ENHRY, CDR2 SYGVKD. CDR3 length: 11 amino acids. V was cut by 10 bases and J by 1 base, with 7 bases left in between. The CDR3 nucleotides are TGTGCCACACAGGTTAACTATGGCTACACCTTC. Translating it yields CATQVNYGYTF.